This TCR beta chain appears in the sequencing data of a study of T cell repertoires in cytomegalovirus infection. One entry per CDR3 protein results from TCRdb running MiXCR on the reads. The sample carries under 95,000 distinct CDR3 sequences, 45% to 55% recorded once. Trimming took 5 bases from V and 8 from J; bases not matched to a gene: 12. Germline CDR1 is LGHNA and CDR2 is YNFKEQ. The CDR3 totals 16 residues. For this clonotype: Its cognate antigen is unknown.

The source is a human donor in good health (CMV status not recorded). Some clones in this sample may be carry-over from other donors' samples. The V call is TRBV4-2, the J call TRBJ2-1; 10 nucleotides align to TRBD2. The sequenced sample was CD8+ T cells from cultured PBMCs, obtained from culture after CMV antigen stimulation. The CDR3 loop is CASSAWTSGMTHEQFF. The CDR3 DNA follows: TGTGCCAGCAGCGCCTGGACTAGCGGAATGACACATGAGCAGTTCTTC.